This T cell receptor beta chain comes out of a study of vaccination effects on CD4 cells after COVID-19. In the case of this clone: Its antigen is undetermined.

Before sequencing, viral peptide pools were used by the ViraFEST assay to expand antigen-specific CD4+ T cells. After roughly 11 days in culture, the CD4+ T cells were isolated. Convalescent patients had PCR-confirmed SARS-CoV-2 infection between March and December 2020. Negative control cultures were established using an HIV-1 Nef peptide pool. TCRdb keeps only in-frame clones here, not all; method: immunoSEQ multiplex PCR. In the table there are 63,000 or so clones, under 85% of which are singletons. Findings and caveats of the study: Clones from infection and from vaccination both contracted markedly late after vaccination.

V lost 5 bases, J lost 4 bases, and 8 bases lay in between. The CDR3 loop spans 12 amino acids. Germline V gene sequence: CDR1 SNHLY, CDR2 FYNNEI. This TCR was sampled from a human donor who had a prior SARS-CoV-2 infection. The sequencing here drew on CD4+ T cells from PBMCs cultured with HIV peptides, taken before COVID-19 vaccination. Documented subset: HIV-1 Nef peptide pool negative control/reference culture. This chain connects TRBV2 to TRBJ1-2; maybe TRBD1 (6 bases). The CDR3 loop reads CASSRTAYGYTF. The DNA for the CDR3 is TGTGCCAGCAGTAGGACAGCCTATGGCTACACCTTC.